There are a few counts of the clone carrying this T cell receptor (beta chain). Here immunoSEQ multiplex PCR was the method, and the copy in TCRdb shows in-frame clones only, minus some. The sample has fewer than 200,000 clones, 84% seen once. Enrolled through a virtual design, the participants were between roughly 18 and 90 years of age and came from about two dozen US areas. This entry belongs to a study of blood T cell repertoires in COVID-19. CDR3 size: 15 residues. V lost 5 bases, J lost 4 bases, and 16 bases lay in between. Germline V lookup: CDR1 LNHDA, CDR2 SQIVND (reference sequence). The sequenced sample was PBMCs or T cells enriched from blood (not recorded which). The receptor comes from a man aged 50-60 years who had recovered from COVID-19. This sequence joins TRBV19 and TRBJ2-3, with a weak D call TRBD2 (6 bases). CDR3 sequence reads: CASSSRTSYADTQYF. In nucleotides, the CDR3 is TGTGCCAGTAGTTCCAGAACTAGCTACGCAGATACGCAGTATTTT.